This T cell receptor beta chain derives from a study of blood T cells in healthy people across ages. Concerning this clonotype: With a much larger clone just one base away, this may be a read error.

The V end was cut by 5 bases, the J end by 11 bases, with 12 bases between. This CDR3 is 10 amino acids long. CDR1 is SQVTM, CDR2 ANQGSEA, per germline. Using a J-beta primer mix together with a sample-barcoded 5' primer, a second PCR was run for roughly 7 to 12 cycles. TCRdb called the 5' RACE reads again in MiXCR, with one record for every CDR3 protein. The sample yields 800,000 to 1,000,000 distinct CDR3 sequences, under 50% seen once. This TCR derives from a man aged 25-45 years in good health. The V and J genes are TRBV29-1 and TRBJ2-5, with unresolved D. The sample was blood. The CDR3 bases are TGCAGCGTTAGGCCGAATGAGCAGTACTTC. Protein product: CSVRPNEQYF.